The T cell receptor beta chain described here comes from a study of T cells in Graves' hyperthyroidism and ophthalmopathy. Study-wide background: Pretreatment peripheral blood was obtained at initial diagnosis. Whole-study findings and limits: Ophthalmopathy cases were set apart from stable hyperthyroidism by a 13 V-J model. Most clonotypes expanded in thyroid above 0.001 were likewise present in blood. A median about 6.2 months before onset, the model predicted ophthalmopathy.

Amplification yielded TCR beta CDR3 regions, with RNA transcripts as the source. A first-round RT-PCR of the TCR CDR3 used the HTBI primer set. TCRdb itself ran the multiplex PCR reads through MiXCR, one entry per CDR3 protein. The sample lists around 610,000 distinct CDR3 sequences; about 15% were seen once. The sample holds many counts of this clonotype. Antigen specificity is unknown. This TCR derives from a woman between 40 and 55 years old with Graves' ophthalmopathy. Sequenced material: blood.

The DNA for the CDR3 is TGTGCCAGCAGTCCACCCAGGGGCGAGCAGTACTTC. Its protein is CASSPPRGEQYF. V and J are TRBV28 and TRBJ2-7; a possible D gene is TRBD1 (6 bases). Per the germline V gene, CDR1 is MDHEN and CDR2 is SYDVKM. CDR3 size: 12 residues. The V end lost 5 bases, the J end lost 6 bases, and 11 bases lay between the germline ends.